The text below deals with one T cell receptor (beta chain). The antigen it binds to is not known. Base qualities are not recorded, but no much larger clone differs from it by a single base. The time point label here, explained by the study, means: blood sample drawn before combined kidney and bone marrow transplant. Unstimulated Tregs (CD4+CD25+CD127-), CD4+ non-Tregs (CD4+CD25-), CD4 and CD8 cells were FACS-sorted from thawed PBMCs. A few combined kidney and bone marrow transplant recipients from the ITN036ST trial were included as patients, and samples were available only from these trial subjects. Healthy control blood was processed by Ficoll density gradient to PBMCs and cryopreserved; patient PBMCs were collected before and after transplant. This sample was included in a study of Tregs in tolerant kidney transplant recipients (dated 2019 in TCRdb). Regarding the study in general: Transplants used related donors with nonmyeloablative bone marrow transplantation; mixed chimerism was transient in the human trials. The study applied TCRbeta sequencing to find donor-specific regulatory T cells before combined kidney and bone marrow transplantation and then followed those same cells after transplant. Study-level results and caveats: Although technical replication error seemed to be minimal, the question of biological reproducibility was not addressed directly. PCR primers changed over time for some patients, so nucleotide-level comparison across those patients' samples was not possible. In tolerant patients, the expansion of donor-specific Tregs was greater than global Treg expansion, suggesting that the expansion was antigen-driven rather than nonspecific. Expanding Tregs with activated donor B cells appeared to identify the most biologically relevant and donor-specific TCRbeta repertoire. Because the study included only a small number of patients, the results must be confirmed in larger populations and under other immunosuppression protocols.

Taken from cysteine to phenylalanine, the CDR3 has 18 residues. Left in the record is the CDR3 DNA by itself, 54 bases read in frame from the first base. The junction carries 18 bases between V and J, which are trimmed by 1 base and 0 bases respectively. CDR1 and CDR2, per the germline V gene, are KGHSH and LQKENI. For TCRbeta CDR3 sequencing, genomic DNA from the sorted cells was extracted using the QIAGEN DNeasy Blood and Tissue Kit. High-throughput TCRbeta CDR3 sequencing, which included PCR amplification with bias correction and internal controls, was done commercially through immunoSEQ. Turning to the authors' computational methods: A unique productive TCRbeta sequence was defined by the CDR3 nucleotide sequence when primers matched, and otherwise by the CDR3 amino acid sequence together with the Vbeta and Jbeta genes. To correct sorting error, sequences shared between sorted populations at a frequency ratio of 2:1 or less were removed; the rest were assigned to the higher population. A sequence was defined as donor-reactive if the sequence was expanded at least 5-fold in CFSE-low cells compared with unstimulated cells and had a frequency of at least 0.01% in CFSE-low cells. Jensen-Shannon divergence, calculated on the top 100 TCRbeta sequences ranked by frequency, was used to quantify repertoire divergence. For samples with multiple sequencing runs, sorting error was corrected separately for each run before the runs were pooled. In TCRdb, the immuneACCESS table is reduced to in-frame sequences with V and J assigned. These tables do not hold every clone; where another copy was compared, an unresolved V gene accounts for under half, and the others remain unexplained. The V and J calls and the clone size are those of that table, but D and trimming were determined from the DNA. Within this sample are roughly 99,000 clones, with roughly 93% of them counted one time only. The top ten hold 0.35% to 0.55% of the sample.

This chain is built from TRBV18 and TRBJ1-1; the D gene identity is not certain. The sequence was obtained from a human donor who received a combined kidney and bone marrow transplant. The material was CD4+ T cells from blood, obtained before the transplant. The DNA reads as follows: TGTGCCAGCTCACCACGAGTCCAGAGGACTATGATGAACACTGAAGCTTTCTTT. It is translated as CASSPRVQRTMMNTEAFF.